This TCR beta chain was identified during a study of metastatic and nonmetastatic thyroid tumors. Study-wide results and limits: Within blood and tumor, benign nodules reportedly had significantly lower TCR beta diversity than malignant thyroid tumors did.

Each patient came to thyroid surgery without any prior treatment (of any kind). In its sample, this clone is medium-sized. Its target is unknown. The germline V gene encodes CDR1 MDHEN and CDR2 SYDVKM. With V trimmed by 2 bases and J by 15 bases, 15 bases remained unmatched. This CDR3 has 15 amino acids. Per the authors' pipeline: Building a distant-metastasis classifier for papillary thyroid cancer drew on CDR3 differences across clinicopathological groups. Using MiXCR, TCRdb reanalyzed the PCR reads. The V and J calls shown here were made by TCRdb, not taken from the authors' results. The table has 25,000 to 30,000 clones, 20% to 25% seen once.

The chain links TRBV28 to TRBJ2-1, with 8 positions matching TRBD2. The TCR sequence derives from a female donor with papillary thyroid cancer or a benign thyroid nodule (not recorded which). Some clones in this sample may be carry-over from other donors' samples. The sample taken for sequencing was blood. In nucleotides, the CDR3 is TGTGCCAGCAGTTTAAGTCCCCCAACGGGAGGGCATTTGTTCTTC. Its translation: CASSLSPPTGGHLFF.